The clone carrying this T cell receptor (beta chain) occurred a few times. Its target is not known. Germline CDR1 reads KGHSH; CDR2 reads LQKENI. The CDR3 spans 14 residues. V lost 6 bases, J lost 5 bases, and 17 bases lay in between. These data belong to a study of T cell repertoires in cytomegalovirus infection. The overall study: In the study, CMV epitopes included recently identified HLA-C-restricted and well-studied HLA-B-restricted ones. Indications came from public TCR beta signatures; they pointed to CMV infection and to a matching HLA type. Study-wide results and caveats: Clonotypes of TCR beta that were HLA-C-restricted and CMV-specific dominated the ex vivo response. Public TCR beta family frequency separated CMV-and-HLA carriers, including in an independent cohort.

TCRdb reanalysed the reads using MiXCR and keeps one entry per CDR3 protein. The sample has a few hundred thousand distinct CDR3 sequences; under 45% are singletons. The clonotype originates from a human donor in good health (CMV status not recorded). Some clones in this sample may be carry-over from other donors' samples. The source material was cultured PBMCs, sampled from culture after CMV antigen stimulation. V is TRBV18 and J is TRBJ2-7; tentatively, D is TRBD1 or TRBD2 (5 bases each). The CDR3 bases are TGTGCCAGCTCTCTATTTTGGGGGATGGACGAGCAGTACTTC. Amino acid sequence: CASSLFWGMDEQYF.